This T cell receptor beta chain was found in a study of T-cell reconstitution after alpha-beta-depleted transplantation in children. J was trimmed by 0 bases and V by 1 base; bases with no gene match: 6. The CDR3 is 17 residues long. As it was prepared, the TCRbeta library received unique molecular identifiers. TCRdb re-derived calls from the PCR reads in MiXCR, one entry per CDR3 protein. This sample yields roughly 220,000 distinct CDR3 sequences, of which over 9.5% are seen a single time; about 5% belongs to the top ten. This clonotype occurred many times. The chain is built from TRBV12-3 or TRBV12-4 and TRBJ2-4, with 7 bases matching TRBD2. The source material was PBMCs from the stem cell graft donor, sampled from the stem cell graft. This clonotype was obtained from a human donor who donated a stem cell graft to a child with SCID. DNA for the CDR3: TGTGCCAGCAGTTTAGGTCTAGCGGCCTCAGCCAAAAACATTCAGTACTTC. This codes for CASSLGLAASAKNIQYF.